The 5 T cell receptor beta chains below come from one sample, sequenced in a study of beta chain features in type 1 diabetes. TCRB transcripts that were expressed got sequenced, as all of the isolated RNA had been reverse transcribed. Data came from immunoSEQ multiplex PCR; TCRdb stores just in-frame clones and leaves some out. The sample includes about 220,000 clones, roughly 10% of them seen just once. Material for sequencing was central memory CD4+ T cells from blood. These receptors originate from a man younger than 35 in good health.

This clone has more than one count but fewer than ten. The chain combines TRBV28 with TRBJ2-5, with TRBD1 matching over 7 bases. This CDR3 region has 15 residues. The V and J ends lost 6 bases and 2 bases, in that order; junction bases with no gene match: 9. The germline gives CDR1 MDHEN, CDR2 SYDVKM. CDR3 protein: CASSPTRGNQETQYF. The CDR3 coding sequence is TGTGCCAGCAGCCCGACCAGGGGGAATCAAGAGACCCAGTACTTC.

The genes are TRBV27 and TRBJ1-4; 9 positions match TRBD1. From germline, CDR1 is MNHEY and CDR2 SMNVEV (reference sequence). V shed 5 bases and J 7 bases; nucleotides not matched to a gene: 8. The CDR3 totals 15 residues. For the CDR3, the DNA is TGTGCCAGCAGTGGTTTACAGGGGGCAAGTGAAAAACTGTTTTTT. Its protein product is CASSGLQGASEKLFF.

Of note for this clone: The same CDR3 also results from other DNA sequences found in this sample. The chain combines TRBV25-1 with TRBJ1-2; the D is unclear. From germline, CDR1 is MGHDK and CDR2 SYGVNS. Between the trimmed V and J ends, which lost 3 bases and 8 bases, there was a span of 7 bases. The CDR3 is 11 amino acids. Written as DNA, the CDR3 is TGTGCCAGCAGTGAGGTCGGGGGCTACACCTTC. It translates to CASSEVGGYTF.

This clone was counted ten times or more. V usage is TRBV6-1 and J usage is TRBJ2-5, with 8 bases fitting TRBD2. This CDR3 has 15 amino acids. The J segment lost 0 bases and the V segment lost 6 bases, leaving 6 bases of the junction unmatched. Looked up from germline, CDR1 is MNHNS and CDR2 is SASEGT. In nucleotides, the CDR3 is TGTGCCAGCAGACCGGGAGGGAGGTACCAAGAGACCCAGTACTTC. This gives the protein CASRPGGRYQETQYF.

Only a few counts were recorded for this clone. This rearrangement joins TRBV18 to TRBJ2-7; D is perhaps TRBD2 (5 bases). The CDR3 length is 14 residues. CDR1 and CDR2 (germline): KGHSH, LQKENI. The germline V and J ends were trimmed by 7 bases and 0 bases, with 13 bases remaining between them. CDR3 in amino acids: CASFSDLSSYEQYF. The CDR3, as DNA: TGTGCCAGCTTTTCGGACTTGAGCTCCTACGAGCAGTACTTC. Drawing the rest from reference TRBV18 and TRBJ2-7, the complete variable domain is NAGVMQNPRHLVRRRGQEARLRCSPMKGHSHVYWYRQLPEEGLKFMVYLQKENIIDESGMPKERFSAEFPKEGPSILRIQQVVRGDSAAYFCASFSDLSSYEQYFGPGTRLTVT.